The rows below give T cell receptor beta chains drawn from one sample of a study of yellow fever vaccine responses in identical twins. TCRdb passed the RT-PCR reads through MiXCR, listing each CDR3 protein once. Here the sample spans approximately 33,000 distinct CDR3 sequences, 45% to 65% being singletons. Material: T cells from blood (PBMCs), unsorted or a sorted subset (not recorded which), obtained before or after yellow fever vaccination (not recorded which). The receptor set was obtained from a woman between 18 and 29 years old who received the yellow fever vaccine. Each CDR3 is given with its conserved first and last residue. Fields, in order: clone size, D gene, V gene, J gene, CDR3 DNA, CDR3 protein. A D gene is named only where the DNA matches it firmly. A clone size is listed for some rows: how often the clone was seen (once, few, many), or a class if it is expanded.

NA,NA,TRBV12-3/TRBV12-4,TRBJ2-7,TGTGCCAGCAGCAACAAGTACGAGCAGTACTTC,CASSNKYEQYF
NA,NA,TRBV7-6,TRBJ2-1,TGTGCCAGCAGCCCCCCGGGGGTTAATGAGCAGTTCTTC,CASSPPGVNEQFF
NA,TRBD1,TRBV5-5,TRBJ1-5,TGTGCCAGCAGCTTGGGGACAGGGGATCAAATTAGCAATCAGCCCCAGCATTTT,CASSLGTGDQISNQPQHF
NA,TRBD1,TRBV24-1,TRBJ2-2,TGTGCCACCAGTGATAAGGACAGGGACACCGGGGAGCTGTTTTTT,CATSDKDRDTGELFF
NA,NA,TRBV20-1,TRBJ2-5,TGCAGTGCTAGGTCGTGGGCAGAAGAGACCCAGTACTTC,CSARSWAEETQYF
NA,TRBD1,TRBV7-6,TRBJ2-5,TGTGCCAGCAGCTTAGCGCCCGGGACAGGGTTCCAAGAGACCCAGTACTTC,CASSLAPGTGFQETQYF
few,NA,TRBV11-1,TRBJ2-3,TGTGCCAGCAGCTTATTGGCACCCACTAGCACAGATACGCAGTATTTT,CASSLLAPTSTDTQYF
NA,NA,TRBV4-3,TRBJ2-7,TGCGCCAGCAGCCAAGACTTAGGCAGGGTCAACGAGCAGTACTTC,CASSQDLGRVNEQYF
NA,TRBD2,TRBV13,TRBJ2-7,TGTGCCAGCAGCAGTTCGACTAGCGGGAGGCCTTCCTACGAGCAGTACTTC,CASSSSTSGRPSYEQYF
NA,NA,TRBV18,TRBJ2-7,TGTGCCAGCTCACCGGTACAGGGATACGAGCAGTACTTC,CASSPVQGYEQYF
few,TRBD2,TRBV10-3,TRBJ2-1,TGTGCCATCAGTGATAAAGCGGGAGGTTACAATGAGCAGTTCTTC,CAISDKAGGYNEQFF
few,NA,TRBV7-9,TRBJ2-3,TGTGCCAGCAGCCGCCTTAGGGGTAGGACAGATACGCAGTATTTT,CASSRLRGRTDTQYF
NA,NA,TRBV28,TRBJ1-3,TGTGCCAGCAGTCCGGGGACACTGTCCTCTGGAAACACCATATATTTT,CASSPGTLSSGNTIYF
once,NA,TRBV10-3,TRBJ2-1,TGTGCCATCAGTGAGGTCGGACGCTTGAGCTCCTACAATGAGCAGTTCTTC,CAISEVGRLSSYNEQFF
NA,TRBD2,TRBV5-4,TRBJ2-2,TGTGCCAGCAGCTTGGGGGTACTAGCGGGAGAACACACCGGGGAGCTGTTTTTT,CASSLGVLAGEHTGELFF
NA,TRBD1,TRBV11-2,TRBJ2-1,TGTGCCAGCAGCACCGCCGGGACAGGTTATTACAATGAGCAGTTCTTC,CASSTAGTGYYNEQFF
NA,NA,TRBV2,TRBJ2-1,TGTGCCAGCAGTGTGCGTCCCTACAATGAGCAGTTCTTC,CASSVRPYNEQFF
NA,NA,TRBV11-2,TRBJ2-7,TGTGCCAGCAGCCACAACTCCTACGAGCAGTACTTC,CASSHNSYEQYF
NA,NA,TRBV18,TRBJ2-1,TGTGCCAGCTCACCACCGGGGACGGTTAGGGCCAATGAGCAGTTCTTC,CASSPPGTVRANEQFF
once,NA,TRBV12-3/TRBV12-4,TRBJ1-1,TGTGCCAGCAGTTTAAGACGGGAGAACACTGAAGCTTTCTTT,CASSLRRENTEAFF
few,NA,TRBV29-1,TRBJ2-7,TGCAGCGCTCGGGACACCTACGAGCAGTACTTC,CSARDTYEQYF
NA,NA,TRBV20-1,TRBJ2-5,TGCAGTGCAACCCAGGGGCAAGAGACCCAGTACTTC,CSATQGQETQYF
once,NA,TRBV7-6,TRBJ2-1,TGTGCCAGCAGCTTAGTCCTTGCGGGCTCCAGTGGAGGTGAGCAGTTCTTC,CASSLVLAGSSGGEQFF
NA,TRBD2,TRBV7-3,TRBJ2-7,TGTGCCAGCAGCTTAACCCTTTTATTAGCGGGTGCCTACGAGCAGTACTTC,CASSLTLLLAGAYEQYF